This TCR beta chain was sequenced for a study of blood T cell repertoires in COVID-19. Study at large: Acute-phase and convalescent COVID-19 samples originated in the United States, Italy and Spain. T cells, B-cell-depleted T cells, or PBMCs supplied cDNA or gDNA.

On this clone itself: The junction does not match germline at one end; this may be a read error.

Germline V gives CDR1 SGHRS, CDR2 YFSETQ. The CDR3 is 14 residues long. How the authors handled the data: The authors estimated nucleated cell counts from reference gene primer amplification. Sequencing used immunoSEQ multiplex PCR; TCRdb keeps in-frame clones, though not all of them. That table is the source of V, J and clone size, and D and trimming were worked out from the DNA. The profile shows 200,000 or so clones, roughly nine tenths of them singletons. Sequencing was carried out using peripheral blood. The receptor was isolated from a man in his sixties or seventies with active or convalescent COVID-19. The chain is built from TRBV5-1 and TRBJ1-2; 9 bases match TRBD1. The CDR3 loop reads CASRLDGTGNGYTF. The CDR3 region has the DNA TGCGCCAGCAGGTTGGACGGGACAGGGAATGGCTACACCTTC.